Listed below are T cell receptor beta chains from one sample, sequenced in a study of cytomegalovirus exposure and HLA in healthy donors. Profiling relied on immunoSEQ multiplex PCR, and the TCRdb table lists in-frame clones only, not all of them. Among about 120,000 clones listed, roughly 80% were seen once. The sequenced sample was PBMCs. Every receptor here comes from a man aged 25-40 years in good health and CMV-seronegative. Each CDR3 is given with its conserved first and last residue. A D gene is named only where the DNA matches it firmly. A clone size is listed for some rows: how often the clone was seen (once, few, many), or a class if it is expanded.

j_gene,v_gene,abundance,d_gene,CDR3aa,CDR3nt
TRBJ2-2,TRBV13,-,TRBD2,CASSLGLAGPNTGELFF,TGTGCCAGCAGCCTGGGACTAGCGGGACCGAACACCGGGGAGCTGTTTTTT
TRBJ1-1,TRBV9,-,-,CASSVSPGAATEAFF,TGTGCCAGCAGCGTCAGCCCAGGGGCGGCGACTGAAGCTTTCTTT
TRBJ2-3,TRBV4-3,-,-,CASSQLSNSDTQYF,TGCGCCAGCAGCCAACTATCTAATTCAGATACGCAGTATTTT
TRBJ2-5,TRBV5-1,-,TRBD2,CASSRPGLAGPSTQYF,TGCGCCAGCAGCCGACCGGGACTAGCGGGACCCTCGACCCAGTACTTC
TRBJ1-1,TRBV5-4,-,-,CASSSTGPPEAFF,TGTGCCAGCAGCTCGACAGGACCCCCGGAAGCTTTCTTT
TRBJ2-7,TRBV6-5,-,TRBD1,CASSTTGTGTYEQYF,TGTGCCAGCAGTACAACCGGGACAGGTACCTACGAGCAGTACTTC
TRBJ1-2,TRBV27,-,TRBD1,CASSPGQGVWYGYTF,TGTGCCAGCAGCCCGGGACAGGGGGTCTGGTATGGCTACACCTTC
TRBJ2-7,TRBV28,-,-,CASSTFKVRLYEQYF,TGTGCCAGCAGCACCTTTAAGGTCCGACTTTACGAGCAGTACTTC
TRBJ2-1,TRBV19,-,TRBD1,CASRGGRGEQFF,TGTGCCAGCCGAGGGGGCCGAGGGGAGCAGTTCTTC
TRBJ1-1,TRBV27,few,-,CASTKTEKSTEAFF,TGTGCCAGCACCAAAACAGAGAAATCCACTGAAGCTTTCTTT
TRBJ2-7,TRBV7-9,-,-,CASSLAEGVGYEQYF,TGTGCCAGCAGCTTAGCCGAAGGGGTGGGTTACGAGCAGTACTTC
TRBJ2-7,TRBV19,-,-,CASSPTLGGNEQYF,TGTGCCAGTAGTCCCACGTTAGGAGGGAACGAGCAGTACTTC
TRBJ1-1,TRBV19,-,-,CASSPDTSTEAFF,TGTGCCAGTAGTCCGGACACGAGCACTGAAGCTTTCTTT
TRBJ1-2,TRBV5-6,-,-,CASRQTGTINYGYPF,TGTGCCAGCAGACAAACCGGGACAATAAACTATGGCTACCCCTTC
TRBJ2-1,TRBV6-1,-,TRBD2,CASSPVAGGYNEQFF,TGTGCCAGCAGCCCGGTAGCGGGAGGGTACAATGAGCAGTTCTTC
TRBJ1-1,TRBV10-2,-,TRBD1,CASSDWDSTEAFF,TGCGCCAGCAGTGACTGGGACAGCACTGAAGCTTTCTTT
TRBJ2-2,TRBV2,-,-,CASSVGSANTGELFF,TGTGCCAGCAGTGTTGGCAGCGCGAACACCGGGGAGCTGTTTTTT
TRBJ1-5,TRBV5-6,few,-,CASSLAGQRLWGNQPQHF,TGTGCCAGCAGCTTGGCCGGACAGAGACTTTGGGGCAATCAGCCCCAGCATTTT
TRBJ2-7,TRBV27,-,-,CASSLSGSYEQYF,TGTGCCAGCAGTTTATCCGGGTCCTACGAGCAGTACTTC
TRBJ1-2,TRBV6-5,-,-,CASSSWGSSDYGYTF,TGTGCCAGCAGTTCCTGGGGCTCTTCGGACTATGGCTACACCTTC
TRBJ2-7,TRBV7-9,-,TRBD2,CASSLKSGLAGHYEQYF,TGTGCCAGCAGCTTAAAATCCGGACTAGCGGGTCACTACGAGCAGTACTTC
TRBJ1-1,TRBV28,-,-,CASSLLQDYMSSEAFF,TGTGCCAGCAGTTTATTACAGGACTATATGAGTTCTGAAGCTTTCTTT
TRBJ2-7,TRBV5-8,-,-,CASSLAEPEQYF,TGTGCCAGCAGCTTGGCGGAGCCCGAGCAGTACTTC
TRBJ2-1,TRBV28,-,-,CASSFSGNNEQFF,TGTGCCAGCAGTTTCTCAGGGAACAATGAGCAGTTCTTC
TRBJ2-1,TRBV15,-,TRBD2,CATRRLAGYNEQFF,TGTGCCACCAGGAGACTAGCGGGATATAATGAGCAGTTCTTC
TRBJ2-1,TRBV28,-,TRBD2,CASCITKGLAGVYSSYNEQFF,TGTGCCAGCTGTATTACTAAGGGACTAGCGGGAGTTTACAGCTCCTACAATGAGCAGTTCTTC
TRBJ1-2,TRBV6-1,-,TRBD1,CASSTGGADYGYTF,TGTGCCAGCAGTACAGGGGGCGCGGACTATGGCTACACCTTC